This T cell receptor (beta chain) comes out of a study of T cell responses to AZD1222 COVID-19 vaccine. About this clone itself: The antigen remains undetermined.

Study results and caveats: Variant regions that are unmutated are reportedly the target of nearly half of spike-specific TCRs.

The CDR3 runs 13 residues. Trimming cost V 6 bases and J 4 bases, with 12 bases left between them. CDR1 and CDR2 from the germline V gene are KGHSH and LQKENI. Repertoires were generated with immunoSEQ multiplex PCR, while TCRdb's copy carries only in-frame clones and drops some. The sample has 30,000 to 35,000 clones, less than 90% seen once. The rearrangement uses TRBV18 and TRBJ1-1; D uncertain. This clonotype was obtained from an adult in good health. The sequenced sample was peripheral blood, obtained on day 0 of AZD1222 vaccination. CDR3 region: CASSREGGTEAFF. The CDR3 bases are TGTGCCAGCTCTAGGGAGGGCGGCACTGAAGCTTTCTTT.